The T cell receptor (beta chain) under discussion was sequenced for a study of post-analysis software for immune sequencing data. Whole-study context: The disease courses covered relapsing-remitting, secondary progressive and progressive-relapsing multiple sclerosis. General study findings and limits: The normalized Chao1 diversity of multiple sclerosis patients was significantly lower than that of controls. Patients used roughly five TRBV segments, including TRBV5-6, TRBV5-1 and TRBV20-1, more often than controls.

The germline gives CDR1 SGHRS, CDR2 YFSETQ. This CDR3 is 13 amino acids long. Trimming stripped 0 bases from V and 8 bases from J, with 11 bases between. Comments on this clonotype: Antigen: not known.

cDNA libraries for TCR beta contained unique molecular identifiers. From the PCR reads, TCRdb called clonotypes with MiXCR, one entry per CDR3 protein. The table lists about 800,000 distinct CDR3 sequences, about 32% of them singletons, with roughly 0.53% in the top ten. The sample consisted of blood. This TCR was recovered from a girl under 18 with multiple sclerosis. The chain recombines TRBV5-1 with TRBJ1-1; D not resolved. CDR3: CASSLAVGGEAFF. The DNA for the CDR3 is TGCGCCAGCAGCTTGGCCGTAGGTGGAGAAGCTTTCTTT.